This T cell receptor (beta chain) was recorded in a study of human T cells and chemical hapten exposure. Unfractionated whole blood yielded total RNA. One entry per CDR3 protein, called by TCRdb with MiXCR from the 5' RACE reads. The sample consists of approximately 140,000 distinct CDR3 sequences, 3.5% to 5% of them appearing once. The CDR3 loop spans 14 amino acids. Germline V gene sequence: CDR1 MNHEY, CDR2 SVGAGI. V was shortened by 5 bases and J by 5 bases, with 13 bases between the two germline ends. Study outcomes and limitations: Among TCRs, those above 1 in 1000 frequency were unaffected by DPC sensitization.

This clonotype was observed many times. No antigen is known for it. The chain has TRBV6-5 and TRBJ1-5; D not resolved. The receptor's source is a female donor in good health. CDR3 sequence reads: CASSRYLGYQPQHF. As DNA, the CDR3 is TGTGCCAGCAGTCGATACTTGGGATATCAGCCCCAGCATTTT.